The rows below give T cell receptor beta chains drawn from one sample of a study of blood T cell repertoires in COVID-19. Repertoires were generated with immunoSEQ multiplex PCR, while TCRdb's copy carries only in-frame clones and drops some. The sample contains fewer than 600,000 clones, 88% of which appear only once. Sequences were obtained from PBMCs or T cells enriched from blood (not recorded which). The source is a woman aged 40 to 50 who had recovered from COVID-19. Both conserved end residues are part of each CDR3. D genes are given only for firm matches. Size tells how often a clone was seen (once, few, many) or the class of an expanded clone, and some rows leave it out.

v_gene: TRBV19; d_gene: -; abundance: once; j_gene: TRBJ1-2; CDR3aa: CASSMWGGSGYTF; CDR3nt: TGTGCCAGTAGTATGTGGGGAGGAAGTGGCTACACCTTC
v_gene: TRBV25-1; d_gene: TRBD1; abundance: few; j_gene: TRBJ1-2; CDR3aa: CASSKPGQGIYGYTF; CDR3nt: TGTGCCAGCAGTAAACCGGGACAGGGGATCTATGGCTACACCTTC
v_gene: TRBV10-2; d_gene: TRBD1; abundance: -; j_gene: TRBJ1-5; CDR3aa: CASTPTGAQPQHF; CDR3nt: TGCGCCAGCACTCCGACAGGGGCTCAGCCCCAGCATTTT
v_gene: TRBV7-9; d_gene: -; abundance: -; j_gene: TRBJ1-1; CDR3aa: CASSLAIVPEAFF; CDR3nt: TGTGCCAGCAGCTTAGCTATCGTCCCGGAAGCTTTCTTT
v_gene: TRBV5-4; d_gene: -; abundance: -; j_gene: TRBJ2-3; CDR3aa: CASSLYRGITDTQYF; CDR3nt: TGTGCCAGCAGCTTATATAGGGGGATCACAGATACGCAGTATTTT
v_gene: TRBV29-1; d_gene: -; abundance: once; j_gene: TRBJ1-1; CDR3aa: CSVDTGRGFTEAFF; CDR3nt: TGCAGCGTTGACACCGGGAGGGGGTTCACTGAAGCTTTCTTT
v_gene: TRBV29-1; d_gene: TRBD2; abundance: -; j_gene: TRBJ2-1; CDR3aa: CSVGGTSGRINEQFF; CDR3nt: TGCAGCGTTGGCGGGACTAGCGGGAGGATCAATGAGCAGTTCTTC
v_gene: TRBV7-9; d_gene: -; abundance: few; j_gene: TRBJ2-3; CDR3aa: CASSLARGRTDTQYF; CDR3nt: TGTGCCAGCAGCTTAGCGCGAGGGAGGACAGATACGCAGTATTTT
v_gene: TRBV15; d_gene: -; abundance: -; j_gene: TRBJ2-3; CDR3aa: CATSRAADTQYF; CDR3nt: TGTGCCACCAGCAGAGCGGCAGATACGCAGTATTTT
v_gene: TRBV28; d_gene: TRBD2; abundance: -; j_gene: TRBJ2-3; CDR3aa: CASSTGTSGRAADTQYF; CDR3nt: TGTGCCAGCAGCACCGGGACTAGCGGGAGGGCCGCAGATACGCAGTATTTT
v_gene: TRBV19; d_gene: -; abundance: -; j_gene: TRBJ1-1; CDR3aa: CASSILEGKINTEAFF; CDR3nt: TGTGCCAGTAGTATTCTAGAAGGCAAAATAAACACTGAAGCTTTCTTT
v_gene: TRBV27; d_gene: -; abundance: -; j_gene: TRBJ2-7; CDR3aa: CASTSPGTSYEQYF; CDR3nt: TGTGCCAGCACCTCTCCCGGGACATCCTACGAGCAGTACTTC
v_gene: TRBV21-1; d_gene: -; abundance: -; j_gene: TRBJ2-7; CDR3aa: CASSKALWKQGNTYEQYF; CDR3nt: TGTGCCAGCAGCAAAGCGCTTTGGAAACAGGGCAATACCTACGAGCAGTACTTC
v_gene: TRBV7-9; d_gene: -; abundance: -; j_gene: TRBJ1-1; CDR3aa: CASSHTTDRRTEAFF; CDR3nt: TGTGCCAGCAGCCATACGACAGACCGGCGCACTGAAGCTTTCTTT
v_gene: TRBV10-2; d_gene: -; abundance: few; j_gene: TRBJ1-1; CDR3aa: CASSESRQSLGAFF; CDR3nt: TGCGCCAGCAGTGAGTCCCGACAGAGCTTGGGAGCTTTCTTT
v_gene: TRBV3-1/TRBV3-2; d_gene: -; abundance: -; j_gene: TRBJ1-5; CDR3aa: CASSLRLSQPQHF; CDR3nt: TGTGCCAGCAGCCTTAGATTAAGCCAGCCCCAGCATTTT
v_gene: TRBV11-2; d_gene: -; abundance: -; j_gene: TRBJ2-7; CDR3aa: CASSLQGQYYEQYF; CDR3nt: TGTGCCAGCAGCCTACAAGGACAGTACTACGAGCAGTACTTC
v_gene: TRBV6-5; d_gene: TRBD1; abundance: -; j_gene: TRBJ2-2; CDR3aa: CASFKGTGGTGELFF; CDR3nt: TGTGCCAGCTTTAAGGGGACAGGGGGCACCGGGGAGCTGTTTTTT
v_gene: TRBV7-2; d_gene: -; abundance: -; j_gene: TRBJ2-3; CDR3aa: CASSLSGTSTDTQYF; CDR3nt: TGTGCCAGCAGCTTATCCGGGACTAGCACAGATACGCAGTATTTT
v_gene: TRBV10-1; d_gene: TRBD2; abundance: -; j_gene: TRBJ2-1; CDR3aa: CASSEVKLAGYNEQFF; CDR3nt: TGCGCCAGCAGTGAGGTTAAACTAGCGGGGTACAATGAGCAGTTCTTC
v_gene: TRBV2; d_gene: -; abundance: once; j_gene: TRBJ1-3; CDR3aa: CASSELWGPGNTIYF; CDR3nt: TGTGCCAGCAGTGAACTTTGGGGCCCTGGAAACACCATATATTTT
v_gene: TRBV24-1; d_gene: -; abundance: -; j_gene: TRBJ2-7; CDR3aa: CATRARVSSYEQYF; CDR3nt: TGTGCCACCAGGGCGAGGGTGAGCTCCTACGAGCAGTACTTC
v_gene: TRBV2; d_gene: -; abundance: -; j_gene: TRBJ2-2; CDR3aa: CASSGAVSDTGELFF; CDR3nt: TGTGCCAGCTCAGGGGCCGTAAGCGACACCGGGGAGCTGTTTTTT
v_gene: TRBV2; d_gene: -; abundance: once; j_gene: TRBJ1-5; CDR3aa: CASSREGNQPQHF; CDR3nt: TGTGCCAGCAGTCGAGAGGGAAACCAGCCCCAGCATTTT
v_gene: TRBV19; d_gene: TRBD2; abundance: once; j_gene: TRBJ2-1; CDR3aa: CASSIVGRVSSYNEQFF; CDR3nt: TGTGCCAGTAGTATAGTCGGGAGGGTAAGCTCCTACAATGAGCAGTTCTTC
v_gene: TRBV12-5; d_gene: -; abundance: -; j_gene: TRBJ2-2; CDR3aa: CASGYREGTGELFF; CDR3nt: TGTGCTAGTGGTTACAGGGAGGGCACCGGGGAGCTGTTTTTT
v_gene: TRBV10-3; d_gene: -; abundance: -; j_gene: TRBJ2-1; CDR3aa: CAIRGSSYNEQFF; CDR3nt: TGTGCCATCCGCGGAAGCTCCTACAATGAGCAGTTCTTC
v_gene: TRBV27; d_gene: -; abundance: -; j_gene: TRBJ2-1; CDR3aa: CASSLYPSGLYNEQFF; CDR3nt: TGTGCCAGCAGTTTATATCCAAGCGGGCTCTACAATGAGCAGTTCTTC
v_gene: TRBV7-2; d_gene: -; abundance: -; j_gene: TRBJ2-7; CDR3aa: CASSPHGRGEQYF; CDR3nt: TGTGCCAGCAGCCCCCATGGGAGAGGCGAGCAGTACTTC